Listed below are T cell receptor beta chains from one sample, sequenced in a study of blood T cell repertoires in COVID-19. Here immunoSEQ multiplex PCR was the method, and the copy in TCRdb shows in-frame clones only, minus some. Of 200,000 to 300,000 clones listed, 87% were seen once; the top ten hold roughly 2.6%. Sequenced material: PBMCs or T cells enriched from blood (not recorded which). Source of these receptors: a woman under 40 with acute COVID-19. CDR3s include the opening cysteine and the closing phenylalanine or tryptophan. The order of the fields is J gene, D gene, clone size, V gene, CDR3 protein, CDR3 DNA. D genes are given only for firm matches. Some rows mark clone size as missing; the rest say once, few, many or name a class of expanded clone.

TRBJ1-1,-,-,TRBV7-8,CASSSRTLKNTEAFF,TGTGCCAGCAGCTCTAGGACATTAAAGAACACTGAAGCTTTCTTT
TRBJ2-3,TRBD1,-,TRBV15,CATSRDRTGATDTQYF,TGTGCCACCAGCAGAGATAGGACAGGGGCCACAGATACGCAGTATTTT
TRBJ1-6,-,few,TRBV6-5,CASRGAGRFDSPLHF,TGTGCCAGCAGGGGGGCAGGGCGGTTTGATTCACCCCTCCACTTT
TRBJ1-6,-,-,TRBV3-1/TRBV3-2,CASSQGRGSGDSPLHF,TGTGCCAGCAGCCAAGGCAGGGGCTCGGGTGATTCACCCCTCCACTTT
TRBJ1-6,-,-,TRBV5-1,CASSLAFNSPLHF,TGCGCCAGCAGCTTGGCGTTTAATTCACCCCTCCACTTT
TRBJ1-1,-,once,TRBV6-1,CASSEPHRAFF,TGTGCCAGCAGTGAACCACATCGAGCTTTCTTT
TRBJ2-1,TRBD1,-,TRBV7-9,CASQLRLGQGAGDEQFF,TGTGCCAGCCAACTCCGACTGGGACAGGGGGCGGGGGATGAGCAGTTCTTC
TRBJ2-5,TRBD1,-,TRBV27,CASSSLGLGTDQETQYF,TGTGCCAGCAGTTCACTTGGCCTCGGGACAGATCAAGAGACCCAGTACTTC
TRBJ2-3,-,once,TRBV5-1,CASSWISGSTDTQYF,TGCGCCAGCAGTTGGATAAGCGGCAGCACAGATACGCAGTATTTT
TRBJ1-1,-,-,TRBV5-1,CASSWTQGSITEAFF,TGCGCCAGCAGCTGGACACAGGGTAGCATCACTGAAGCTTTCTTT
TRBJ1-4,-,-,TRBV3-1/TRBV3-2,CASSHLDSDRIEKLFF,TGTGCCAGCAGCCATCTTGACAGTGACCGGATTGAAAAACTGTTTTTT
TRBJ1-2,TRBD1,-,TRBV5-1,CASSPGQGGGGYTF,TGCGCCAGCAGCCCGGGACAGGGAGGAGGTGGCTACACCTTC
TRBJ1-3,-,few,TRBV3-1/TRBV3-2,CASSQDPGLGNTIYF,TGTGCCAGCAGCCAAGATCCAGGGCTGGGAAACACCATATATTTT
TRBJ1-4,TRBD1,-,TRBV4-1,CASSQGDRVGGEKLFF,TGCGCCAGCAGCCAAGGGGACAGGGTCGGGGGTGAAAAACTGTTTTTT
TRBJ2-2,TRBD1,-,TRBV6-5,CASSYIGQANTGELFF,TGTGCCAGCAGTTATATTGGACAGGCGAACACCGGGGAGCTGTTTTTT
TRBJ1-1,-,-,TRBV27,CASGATYTEAFF,TGTGCCAGTGGAGCTACTTACACTGAAGCTTTCTTT
TRBJ1-5,-,-,TRBV19,CASSGGGRDNQPQHF,TGTGCCAGTAGTGGGGGGGGCCGGGACAATCAGCCCCAGCATTTT
TRBJ2-1,-,-,TRBV3-1/TRBV3-2,CASSQKAFSSYNEQFF,TGTGCCAGCAGCCAAAAAGCGTTTAGCTCCTACAATGAGCAGTTCTTC
TRBJ2-1,TRBD1,-,TRBV2,CASRIPVGTGEYNEQFF,TGTGCCAGCAGAATTCCGGTAGGGACAGGGGAATACAATGAGCAGTTCTTC
TRBJ1-4,TRBD1,once,TRBV19,CASSRQGYNEKLFF,TGTGCCAGTAGCCGACAGGGGTATAATGAAAAACTGTTTTTT
TRBJ2-5,-,-,TRBV7-9,CASSLGAGSDQETQYF,TGTGCCAGCAGCTTAGGGGCAGGGTCTGACCAAGAGACCCAGTACTTC
TRBJ1-2,-,-,TRBV7-9,CASSPPQEYGYTF,TGTGCCAGCAGCCCTCCACAGGAATATGGCTACACCTTC
TRBJ1-1,-,-,TRBV7-9,CASSLDPNTEAFF,TGTGCCAGCAGCTTAGATCCTAACACTGAAGCTTTCTTT
TRBJ2-3,TRBD2,-,TRBV7-6,CASSRRLAGGGDTQYF,TGTGCCAGCAGCCGGAGACTAGCGGGGGGCGGAGATACGCAGTATTTT
TRBJ1-6,-,-,TRBV6-5,CATRRAQDSPLHF,TGTGCCACCAGAAGAGCACAGGATTCACCCCTCCACTTT
TRBJ2-2,TRBD2,-,TRBV6-5,CASSSKRGPTGELFF,TGTGCCAGCAGCTCGAAGCGGGGACCCACCGGGGAGCTGTTTTTT
TRBJ2-3,TRBD1,-,TRBV6-1,CASSESGTGIADTQYF,TGTGCCAGCAGCGAATCCGGGACAGGGATCGCAGATACGCAGTATTTT